These 14 T cell receptor beta chains were sequenced from one sample in a study of early T cells in non-severe SARS-CoV-2 infection. TCRdb recomputed calls from the 5' RACE reads with MiXCR, one row per CDR3 protein. The repertoire has about 80,000 distinct CDR3 sequences, 4.5% to 6% of them found once; the top ten carry 7.3%. The sample consisted of whole blood, taken at baseline. The receptors come from an adult who was a healthcare worker with PCR-confirmed SARS-CoV-2 infection or an uninfected control (not recorded which).

This clonotype was seen only a few times. The chain is built from TRBV7-9 and TRBJ2-1; possible D gene TRBD1, 6 bases. This CDR3 is built from 12 residues. Germline CDR1 SEHNR, CDR2 FQNEAQ (reference sequence). The V end was cut by 4 bases, the J end by 6 bases, with 7 bases between. The CDR3 DNA follows: TGTGCCAGCAGCTCCAGGGGCAATGAGCAGTTCTTC. Its translation is CASSSRGNEQFF.

The chain joins TRBV20-1 to TRBJ1-2; a possible D gene is TRBD1 (6 bases). Trimming stripped 5 bases from V and 4 bases from J, with 14 bases between. Germline V gene lookup returns CDR1 DFQATT and CDR2 SNEGSKA (reference sequence). The CDR3 has 13 residues. The chain's CDR3 is CSAWLGGTYGYTF. The CDR3 nucleotides are TGCAGTGCTTGGTTAGGGGGAACCTATGGCTACACCTTC.

This clonotype appeared many times. V gene TRBV20-1 combines with J gene TRBJ1-5, with 7 bases matching TRBD1. Germline-derived CDR1 and CDR2 are DFQATT and SNEGSKA (reference sequence). V lost 2 bases, J lost 3 bases, and 10 bases stayed unmatched. The CDR3 totals 16 residues. The CDR3: CSARPITGEPNQPQHF. CDR3 nucleotides: TGCAGTGCTAGACCAATAACAGGGGAACCCAATCAGCCCCAGCATTTT.

The sample holds many counts of this clonotype. The chain couples TRBV12-3 or TRBV12-4 to TRBJ2-7; 14 bases line up with TRBD2. The CDR3 spans 19 residues. Trimming took 4 bases from V and 5 from J; bases not matched to a gene: 16. The DNA for the CDR3 is TGTGCCAGCAGTTCCCTGACTAGCGGGAGGGCCCTCCGCTGGGACGAGCAGTACTTC. This translates into CASSSLTSGRALRWDEQYF.

The J gene is TRBJ2-7, the V gene TRBV5-6; 9 nucleotides match TRBD2. With 0 bases clipped from V and 4 bases from J, the junction kept 5 bases outside the gene matches. Germline CDR1 SGHDT, CDR2 YYEEEE. The CDR3 has 15 amino acids. CDR3 DNA sequence: TGTGCCAGCAGCTTGGGTAGCGGGAGTATTTACGAGCAGTACTTC. This gives the protein CASSLGSGSIYEQYF.

This clonotype has a handful of counts. The V and J genes are TRBV28 and TRBJ1-1; D remains unclear. Germline V gene sequence: CDR1 MDHEN, CDR2 SYDVKM. The CDR3 loop spans 14 amino acids. Trimming cost V 4 bases and J 6 bases, with 15 bases left between them. The CDR3 DNA reads TGTGCCAGCAGTTCCCGACCCTCTCAGGCTGAAGCTTTCTTT. This codes for CASSSRPSQAEAFF.

This clonotype has a count of ten or more. This chain links TRBV19 with TRBJ1-2; 9 positions match TRBD1. The CDR3 sequence is 15 residues long. The germline gives CDR1 LNHDA, CDR2 SQIVND (reference sequence). V lost 6 bases to trimming and J lost 4 bases; unmatched junction nucleotides: 9. The CDR3 region is CASSGGQGRGYGYTF. In DNA form, the CDR3 reads TGTGCCAGTAGCGGGGGACAGGGTCGAGGCTATGGCTACACCTTC.

CDR3 bases: TGTGCCAGCATGCGCGGCCCGCCGCCGGACGAGCAGTACTTC. Translated: CASMRGPPPDEQYF. J is TRBJ2-7 and V is TRBV27; no definite D call. Germline lookup yields CDR1 MNHEY and CDR2 SMNVEV (reference sequence). The V gene lost 7 bases and the J gene lost 5 bases, with 18 bases spanning the gap. This CDR3 comprises 14 residues.

This clonotype has ten or more counts. The gene calls are TRBV18 and TRBJ2-3; 7 nucleotides line up with TRBD2. The CDR3 sequence is 14 residues long. Germline CDR1 KGHSH, CDR2 LQKENI. The trim removed 2 bases at V and 6 bases at J, leaving 5 bases unmatched. In DNA form, the CDR3 reads TGTGCCAGCTCACCATCGGCGGGAGAGGATACGCAGTATTTT. It specifies CASSPSAGEDTQYF.

This clonotype has only a few counts. This chain connects TRBV7-2 to TRBJ2-1; unclear D gene. The CDR3 consists of 15 residues. The germline gives CDR1 SGHTA, CDR2 FQGNSA. The ends were cut back, 6 bases at V and 0 bases at J, with 12 bases in the middle. In DNA form, the CDR3 reads TGTGCCAGCAGTTCCGACGGAAGCTCCTACAATGAGCAGTTCTTC. It specifies CASSSDGSSYNEQFF. Looking up the rest from reference TRBV7-2 and TRBJ2-1 gives the full variable domain: GAGVSQSPSNKVTEKGKDVELRCDPISGHTALYWYRQSLGQGLEFLIYFQGNSAPDKSGLPSDRFSAERTGGSVSTLTIQRTQQEDSAVYLCASSSDGSSYNEQFFGPGTRLTVL.

This clonotype turned up a few times. The rearrangement uses TRBV4-2 and TRBJ1-2; 9 bases match TRBD1. V dropped 1 base and J dropped 3; count of bases not matched to a gene: 3. CDR3 length equals 15 residues. Looked up from germline, CDR1 is LGHNA and CDR2 is YNFKEQ. The chain's CDR3 is CASSQGGDRDYGYTF. CDR3 bases: TGTGCCAGCAGCCAAGGGGGGGACAGGGACTATGGCTACACCTTC.

Ten or more counts support this clonotype. V is TRBV6-5 and J is TRBJ1-2, with D tentatively TRBD1 (5 bases). The length of the CDR3 is 14 residues. Trimming shortened V by 9 bases and J by 3 bases, and 17 bases separated the two germline ends. Germline V gene sequence: CDR1 MNHEY, CDR2 SVGAGI. CDR3 nucleotide sequence: TGTGCCAGTGGAGGCCCAGGGAGTTACTATGGCTACACCTTC. This sequence encodes CASGGPGSYYGYTF.

The table lists this clonotype with a few counts. The gene calls are TRBV7-2 and TRBJ2-7; D is possibly TRBD2 (5 bases). The ends were cut back, 1 base at V and 2 bases at J, with 12 bases in the middle. Germline V gene data show CDR1 as SGHTA and CDR2 as FQGNSA. CDR3 length: 15 amino acids. The CDR3 DNA follows: TGTGCCAGCAGCTTAGTAGGACTTTTTACCTACGAGCAGTACTTC. Translating it yields CASSLVGLFTYEQYF.

This clonotype showed up many times. This chain joins TRBV10-3 and TRBJ2-1; 8 nucleotides align to TRBD2. This CDR3 has 15 residues. Per the germline V gene, CDR1 is ENHRY and CDR2 is SYGVKD. DNA of the CDR3: TGTGCGACAGGTAGCGGGGATAGCTCCTACAATGAGCAGTTCTTC. The encoded protein is CATGSGDSSYNEQFF.